This T cell receptor beta chain is drawn from a study of cytomegalovirus exposure and HLA in healthy donors. On the study more broadly: Researchers previously reported finding 90 million to 130 million unique TCR beta sequences from approximately 200 million T cells. Study results and caveats: When analyzed later, a missense DCLRE1C variant was found to be linked to TCR beta V- and J-gene trimming.

CDR1 is LGHNA and CDR2 is YSLEER in the germline V gene. The CDR3 covers 17 residues. Trimming took 1 base from V and 5 from J; bases not matched to a gene: 10. The sample holds a few counts of this clone. The antigen is undetermined. Donors likely had unrecorded immune exposures despite being nominally healthy when sampled. PCR used 60 Vbeta primers and 13 Jbeta primers. Sequencing used immunoSEQ multiplex PCR; TCRdb keeps in-frame clones, though not all of them. The sample includes approximately 110,000 clones, around 75% of them seen just once. The chain uses TRBV4-3 and TRBJ2-5; 10 bases fit TRBD2. Sequenced: PBMCs. This receptor was obtained from a man aged 35 to 55 in good health and CMV-seronegative. CDR3 protein: CASSQGVAGGLGETQYF. DNA of the CDR3: TGCGCCAGCAGCCAAGGAGTAGCGGGGGGTCTAGGGGAGACCCAGTACTTC.